Below are 6 T cell receptor beta chains sequenced from a single sample in a study of cytomegalovirus exposure and HLA in healthy donors. The study ran its PCR with 60 Vbeta and 13 Jbeta primers. Assay used: immunoSEQ multiplex PCR; TCRdb lists only in-frame clones, some missing. The table has more than 130,000 clones, more than 75% seen once. The sequencing input was PBMCs. The receptors come from a man between 18 and 35 years old in good health and CMV-seronegative.

The gene calls are TRBV4-1 and TRBJ1-5, with D possibly TRBD1 on 5 matching bases. This CDR3 comprises 14 residues. Germline values: CDR1 MGHRA, CDR2 YSYEKL. Trimming removed 4 bases from V and 5 bases from J, with 12 bases in between. CDR3: CASSPGWGDQPQHF. In DNA, the CDR3 is TGCGCCAGCAGCCCCGGATGGGGGGATCAGCCCCAGCATTTT.

This chain links TRBV7-2 with TRBJ2-2, with 7 bases fitting TRBD1. CDR1 is SGHTA and CDR2 is FQGNSA in the germline V gene. This CDR3 has 14 residues. Germline trimming cut 5 bases from V and 7 bases from J; bases unmatched to any gene: 7. DNA for the CDR3: TGTGCCAGCAGCCAGGACAGGCTGGGCGGGGAGCTGTTTTTT. It is translated as CASSQDRLGGELFF.

This chain joins TRBV5-1 and TRBJ2-1; the match to TRBD2 covers 7 bases. Germline loops: CDR1 SGHRS, CDR2 YFSETQ. J gave up 1 base and V 4 bases, and 11 bases lay outside the gene matches. The CDR3 is 17 amino acids. DNA of the CDR3: TGCGCCAGCAGCCCTGGGACGGCCGGGGGGTCCTACAATGAGCAGTTCTTC. This sequence encodes CASSPGTAGGSYNEQFF.

The chain employs TRBV5-1 and TRBJ2-5, with 11 positions matching TRBD1. V dropped 0 bases and J dropped 4; count of bases not matched to a gene: 5. The germline gives CDR1 SGHRS, CDR2 YFSETQ. The CDR3 is made up of 16 amino acids. The CDR3 reads CASSLGYGQGAETQYF. CDR3 DNA sequence: TGCGCCAGCAGCTTGGGGTATGGACAGGGGGCAGAGACCCAGTACTTC. Looking up the rest from reference TRBV5-1 and TRBJ2-5 gives the full variable domain: KAGVTQTPRYLIKTRGQQVTLSCSPISGHRSVSWYQQTPGQGLQFLFEYFSETQRNKGNFPGRFSGRQFSNSRSEMNVSTLELGDSALYLCASSLGYGQGAETQYFGPGTRLLVL.

The rearrangement links TRBV13 to TRBJ2-7; 9 bases line up with TRBD2. Germline V gene sequence: CDR1 PRHDT, CDR2 FYEKMQ (reference sequence). The V and J ends lost 3 bases and 2 bases, in that order; junction bases with no gene match: 8. The CDR3 spans 16 residues. The CDR3 nucleotides are TGTGCCAGCAGCTTGGGGCCTAGCGGGATTGCCTACGAGCAGTACTTC. This encodes CASSLGPSGIAYEQYF.

This clone is judged medium-sized (0.01 to 0.1%). The chain has TRBV23-1 and TRBJ2-1; D is possibly TRBD2 (5 bases). TRBV23-1 is marked as an open reading frame, function uncertain. V was shortened by 2 bases and J by 0 bases, with 20 bases between the two germline ends. The CDR3 extends over 19 amino acids. CDR3 sequence reads: CASSQEPPVSGSSYNEQFF. In DNA, the CDR3 is TGCGCCAGCAGTCAAGAACCTCCCGTTTCGGGGAGCTCCTACAATGAGCAGTTCTTC.